This passage covers 26 T cell receptor beta chains from one sample sequenced in a study of T cell responses to AZD1222 COVID-19 vaccine. The method was immunoSEQ multiplex PCR; TCRdb's version includes in-frame clones alone and lacks a portion of them. Among roughly 97,000 clones listed, 93% were seen once. The sequencing here drew on peripheral blood, taken on day 0 of AZD1222 vaccination. The receptors derive from an adult in good health.

This clone was seen more than once but under ten times. The chain joins TRBV2 to TRBJ1-2, with D possibly TRBD1 on 5 matching bases. The V end lost 7 bases, the J end lost 0 bases, and 15 bases lay between the germline ends. Per germline, CDR1 SNHLY and CDR2 FYNNEI. The CDR3 runs 15 residues. The CDR3 DNA is TGTGCCAGCACGGCCAGGGAAATTTCTAACTATGGCTACACCTTC. Protein: CASTAREISNYGYTF. Looking up the rest from reference TRBV2 and TRBJ1-2 gives the full variable domain: EPEVTQTPSHQVTQMGQEVILRCVPISNHLYFYWYRQILGQKVEFLVSFYNNEISEKSEIFDDQFSVERPDGSNFTLKIRSTKLEDSAMYFCASTAREISNYGYTFGSGTRLTVV.

J is TRBJ2-1 and V is TRBV7-2; 10 nucleotides match TRBD2. V lost 5 bases and J lost 7; bases outside the gene matches: 8. The germline V gene has CDR1 SGHTA and CDR2 FQGNSA. The length of the CDR3 is 15 residues. The CDR3 loop is CASSPRGAGGNEQFF. CDR3 DNA sequence: TGTGCCAGCAGCCCCAGGGGAGCGGGAGGGAATGAGCAGTTCTTC.

The chain carries TRBV24-1 and TRBJ2-3; no reliable D call. This CDR3 spans 14 amino acids. The germline CDR1 and CDR2 sequences are KGHDR and SFDVKD. V was cut by 4 bases and J by 2 bases, with 9 bases left in between. This CDR3 reads CATSEHSITDTQYF. The CDR3 nucleotides are TGTGCCACCAGTGAGCACAGTATCACAGATACGCAGTATTTT.

The V and J genes are TRBV27 and TRBJ2-5; tentative D call: TRBD1 (6 bases). V was trimmed by 5 bases and J by 1 base, leaving 17 bases between them. Germline values: CDR1 MNHEY, CDR2 SMNVEV (reference sequence). This CDR3 contains 16 residues. The CDR3: CASSPLGQIFQETQYF. DNA of the CDR3: TGTGCCAGCAGTCCCCTAGGACAGATTTTCCAAGAGACCCAGTACTTC.

The chain uses TRBV29-1 and TRBJ2-2; 7 positions agree with TRBD1. The V segment lost 0 bases and the J segment 0 bases; nucleotides outside the gene matches: 4. Germline V gene lookup returns CDR1 SQVTM and CDR2 ANQGSEA. The CDR3 runs 16 residues. CDR3 in amino acids: CSVEDRQGSNTGELFF. The CDR3 bases are TGCAGCGTTGAAGACCGACAGGGATCGAACACCGGGGAGCTGTTTTTT.

The genes are TRBV5-5 and TRBJ2-1, with D possibly being TRBD2 (6 bases). There are 15 residues in the CDR3. V was cut by 7 bases and J by 3 bases, with 17 bases left in between. Germline V gene sequence: CDR1 SGHKS, CDR2 YYEKEE (reference sequence). The CDR3 is CASPGLTENYNEQFF. The CDR3 DNA is TGTGCCAGCCCGGGACTTACCGAAAACTACAATGAGCAGTTCTTC.

The chain has TRBV7-2 and TRBJ1-1, with D hard to call. This CDR3 comprises 15 residues. Germline V gives CDR1 SGHTA, CDR2 FQGNSA. V was cut by 5 bases and J by 4 bases, with 17 bases left in between. The CDR3 protein is CASSPHKGAGTEAFF. The CDR3, as DNA: TGTGCCAGCAGCCCCCATAAGGGCGCGGGCACTGAAGCTTTCTTT.

The V gene is TRBV10-2, the J gene TRBJ2-1; no reliable D call. The CDR3 consists of 13 residues. V lost 5 bases and J 4 bases, leaving 9 bases between the germline ends. The germline CDR1 and CDR2 sequences are WSHSY and SAAADI. CDR3 residues: CASSRQRYNEQFF. For the CDR3, the DNA is TGCGCCAGCAGTAGGCAGAGGTACAATGAGCAGTTCTTC.

The V and J genes are TRBV9 and TRBJ2-3; the match to TRBD2 covers 11 bases. V was pared by 0 bases and J by 5 bases, with 8 bases of the junction left unmatched. Per germline, CDR1 SGDLS and CDR2 YYNGEE. This CDR3 has 17 residues. DNA of the CDR3: TGTGCCAGCAGCGTAGCGAGTAGCGGGAGGGCTGGAGATACGCAGTATTTT. Translation gives CASSVASSGRAGDTQYF.

The chain carries TRBV6-5 and TRBJ2-1, with 11 bases lining up with TRBD2. Germline V gene data show CDR1 as MNHEY and CDR2 as SVGAGI. The CDR3 extends over 15 amino acids. After removal of 6 bases from V and 3 bases from J, the junction contained 4 bases not matched to a gene. The CDR3 sequence is CASSTLAGGYNEQFF. The CDR3 bases are TGTGCCAGCAGCACGCTAGCGGGGGGCTACAATGAGCAGTTCTTC.

The genes are TRBV28 and TRBJ1-5; D is undetermined. Germline V gene lookup returns CDR1 MDHEN and CDR2 SYDVKM. Trimming left V 5 bases short and J 3 bases short, with 14 bases between. The CDR3 loop spans 15 amino acids. The CDR3 loop is CASSRPRESNQPQHF. The CDR3 DNA follows: TGTGCCAGCAGTCGTCCTAGGGAGTCCAATCAGCCCCAGCATTTT.

The rearrangement uses TRBV21-1 and TRBJ2-1; the table's D call, TRBD2, was not checked against the DNA. TRBV21-1 is marked as a pseudogene. This CDR3 region has 16 residues. The CDR3 coding sequence is TGTGCCAGCAGCAAAGTGGAGGCTAGCGGGAGCAATGAGCAGTTCTTC. It encodes CASSKVEASGSNEQFF.

V gene TRBV2 combines with J gene TRBJ2-3, with 7 bases matching TRBD2. This CDR3 is 14 amino acids long. Trimming took 5 bases from V and 0 from J; bases not matched to a gene: 2. From germline, CDR1 is SNHLY and CDR2 FYNNEI. The CDR3 DNA reads as TGTGCCAGCAGTTATAGCGGGAGCACAGATACGCAGTATTTT. The encoded protein is CASSYSGSTDTQYF. Based on the CDR3 plus reference TRBV2 and TRBJ2-3, the full variable domain is EPEVTQTPSHQVTQMGQEVILRCVPISNHLYFYWYRQILGQKVEFLVSFYNNEISEKSEIFDDQFSVERPDGSNFTLKIRSTKLEDSAMYFCASSYSGSTDTQYFGPGTRLTVL.

This chain joins TRBV7-2 and TRBJ2-1; 7 bases are shared with TRBD1. The CDR3 totals 16 residues. Germline assignment: CDR1 SGHTA and CDR2 FQGNSA. The V segment lost 4 bases and the J segment 5 bases; nucleotides outside the gene matches: 11. In DNA, the CDR3 is TGTGCCAGCAGCTCGAGAAACCGGGACAGAAACAATGAGCAGTTCTTC. As protein: CASSSRNRDRNNEQFF.

V usage is TRBV5-4 and J usage is TRBJ1-2, with D tentatively TRBD1 (6 bases). The CDR3 is made up of 13 amino acids. Germline loops: CDR1 SGHNT, CDR2 YYREEE (reference sequence). V lost 2 bases to trimming and J lost 4 bases, with 9 bases between them. In DNA form, the CDR3 reads TGTGCCAGCAGCTTACAGGGACTCTATGGCTACACCTTC. Translated: CASSLQGLYGYTF.

The rearrangement links TRBV5-1 to TRBJ2-7, with 8 bases matching TRBD1. Germline V gives CDR1 SGHRS, CDR2 YFSETQ. The length of the CDR3 is 14 residues. The V segment lost 0 bases and the J segment 2 bases; nucleotides outside the gene matches: 1. CDR3 nucleotides: TGCGCCAGCAGCTTGGCGGGACAGGCCTACGAGCAGTACTTC. It yields the protein CASSLAGQAYEQYF. Complete variable domain (other parts from reference TRBV5-1 and TRBJ2-7): KAGVTQTPRYLIKTRGQQVTLSCSPISGHRSVSWYQQTPGQGLQFLFEYFSETQRNKGNFPGRFSGRQFSNSRSEMNVSTLELGDSALYLCASSLAGQAYEQYFGPGTRLTVT.

V gene TRBV29-1 combines with J gene TRBJ2-1; D remains unclear. V lost 2 bases to trimming and J lost 5 bases, with 13 bases between them. This CDR3 spans 14 amino acids. Germline V gene lookup returns CDR1 SQVTM and CDR2 ANQGSEA. The CDR3 DNA sequence: TGCAGCGTTGAATCTCCTATGCGGAACAATGAGCAGTTCTTC. It is translated as CSVESPMRNNEQFF.

The chain recombines TRBV29-1 with TRBJ1-3; no clear D. Trimming took 3 bases from V and 0 from J, leaving 9 bases between them. Looked up from germline, CDR1 is SQVTM and CDR2 is ANQGSEA. The CDR3 contains 14 residues. DNA for the CDR3: TGCAGCGTTGACTCCGGGAGCTCTGGAAACACCATATATTTT. It encodes CSVDSGSSGNTIYF.

J is TRBJ1-5 and V is TRBV4-2, with 8 bases lining up with TRBD1. Germline values: CDR1 LGHNA, CDR2 YNFKEQ. The CDR3 has 14 residues. The V segment lost 3 bases and the J segment 7 bases; nucleotides outside the gene matches: 5. CDR3 region: CASSHQGAGQPQHF. Here the CDR3 DNA reads TGTGCCAGCAGCCACCAGGGGGCAGGGCAGCCCCAGCATTTT.

The chain employs TRBV10-3 and TRBJ2-7; the match to TRBD1 covers 7 bases. V gave up 6 bases and J gave up 3 bases; unmatched junction bases: 20. CDR3 length: 18 residues. Germline V gives CDR1 ENHRY, CDR2 SYGVKD. CDR3 sequence reads: CAISLTGTGTKRIYEQYF. The CDR3 DNA is TGTGCCATCAGCCTGACAGGGACCGGGACCAAGCGGATCTACGAGCAGTACTTC.

The V and J genes are TRBV11-2 and TRBJ2-5; 15 bases line up with TRBD2. The CDR3 has 18 residues. The germline gives CDR1 SGHAT, CDR2 FQNNGV. V gave up 2 bases and J gave up 5 bases; unmatched junction bases: 9. The CDR3 reads CASSLRGGLAGGLETQYF. Here the CDR3 DNA reads TGTGCCAGCAGCTTAAGGGGAGGACTAGCGGGAGGGTTGGAGACCCAGTACTTC.

The rearrangement joins TRBV6-2 or TRBV6-3 to TRBJ2-4; a weak D match, TRBD1 (6 bases). Trimming removed 0 bases at V and 9 bases at J, with 9 bases between. The CDR3 has 13 amino acids. Germline CDR1 MNHEY, CDR2 SVGEGT. Written as DNA, the CDR3 is TGTGCCAGCAGTTACTCGGGCAGGGGCATTCAGTACTTC. Translated, it gives CASSYSGRGIQYF.

V and J are TRBV10-2 and TRBJ2-1; a possible D gene is TRBD2 (6 bases). The ends were cut back, 9 bases at V and 5 bases at J, with 23 bases in the middle. This CDR3 region has 16 residues. In germline, CDR1 is WSHSY, CDR2 SAAADI. CDR3 sequence: CASQSGLGQRNNEQFF. The CDR3, as DNA: TGCGCCAGTCAAAGCGGGTTGGGCCAAAGGAACAATGAGCAGTTCTTC.

This clone was detected only once. V is TRBV6-1 and J is TRBJ1-2; 8 bases map to TRBD1. CDR1 MNHNS and CDR2 SASEGT come from the germline V gene. Unmatched junction bases numbered 11, after V lost 4 bases and J lost 7 bases. This CDR3 has 15 residues. The CDR3 spells CASSGWTGFFSGYTF. The CDR3 DNA sequence: TGTGCCAGCAGTGGCTGGACAGGGTTCTTTTCTGGCTACACCTTC.

This sequence joins TRBV7-9 and TRBJ2-7; 12 bases fit TRBD1. The V and J ends lost 4 bases and 1 base, in that order; junction bases with no gene match: 5. From germline, CDR1 is SEHNR and CDR2 FQNEAQ (reference sequence). This CDR3 is built from 16 residues. The CDR3 coding sequence is TGTGCCAGCAGCTCCTGGGACAGGGGGCGATCCTACGAGCAGTACTTC. This gives the protein CASSSWDRGRSYEQYF.

The J gene is TRBJ2-1, the V gene TRBV5-1; 10 nucleotides align to TRBD1. Per germline, CDR1 SGHRS and CDR2 YFSETQ. The CDR3 extends over 17 amino acids. V shed 9 bases, J shed 7 bases, and the junction held 19 bases outside the gene matches. The CDR3 sequence: CATKPRGSGQGSNEQFF. CDR3 coding DNA: TGCGCCACCAAGCCCCGAGGGTCGGGACAGGGGAGTAATGAGCAGTTCTTC. Full variable domain (remainder filled in from reference TRBV5-1 and TRBJ2-1): KAGVTQTPRYLIKTRGQQVTLSCSPISGHRSVSWYQQTPGQGLQFLFEYFSETQRNKGNFPGRFSGRQFSNSRSEMNVSTLELGDSALYLCATKPRGSGQGSNEQFFGPGTRLTVL.